This T cell receptor beta chain was sequenced for a study of post-analysis software for immune sequencing data. Prepared libraries of TCR beta cDNA carried unique molecular identifiers. Via MiXCR, TCRdb re-called the PCR reads, giving one row per CDR3 protein. Here the sample spans hundreds of thousands of distinct CDR3 sequences, around 64% being singletons. The sequencing sample was made of blood. The TCR originated in a girl aged 2-15 years with multiple sclerosis.

The DNA for the CDR3 is TGCAGCGTTGAAGAGGGGGCTGACTATGGCTACACCTTC. Translating gives CSVEEGADYGYTF. The chain carries TRBV29-1 and TRBJ1-2; tentative D call: TRBD1 (6 bases). The V gene lost 0 bases and the J gene lost 3 bases, with 8 bases spanning the gap. The CDR3 has 13 amino acids. Germline-derived CDR1 and CDR2 are SQVTM and ANQGSEA.